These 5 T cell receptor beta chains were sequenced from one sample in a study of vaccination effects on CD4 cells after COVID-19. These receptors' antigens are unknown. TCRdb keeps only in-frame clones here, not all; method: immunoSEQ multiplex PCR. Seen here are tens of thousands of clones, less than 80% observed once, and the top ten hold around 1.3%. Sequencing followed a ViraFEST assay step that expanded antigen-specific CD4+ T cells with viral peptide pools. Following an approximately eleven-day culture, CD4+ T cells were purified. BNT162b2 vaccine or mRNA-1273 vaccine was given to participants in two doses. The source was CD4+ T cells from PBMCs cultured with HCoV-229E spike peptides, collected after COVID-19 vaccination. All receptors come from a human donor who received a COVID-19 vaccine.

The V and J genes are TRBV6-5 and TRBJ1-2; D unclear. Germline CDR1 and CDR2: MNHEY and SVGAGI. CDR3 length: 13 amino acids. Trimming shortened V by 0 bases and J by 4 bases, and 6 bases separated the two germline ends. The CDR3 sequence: CASSYSNSYGYTF. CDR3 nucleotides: TGTGCCAGCAGTTACTCGAATAGCTATGGCTACACCTTC.

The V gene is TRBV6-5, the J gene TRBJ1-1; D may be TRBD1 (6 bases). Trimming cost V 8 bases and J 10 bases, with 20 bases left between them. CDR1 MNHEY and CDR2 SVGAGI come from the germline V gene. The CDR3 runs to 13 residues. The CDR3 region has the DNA TGTGCCAGCCTTAACCGCAGGGAGGGGGGAGCTTTCTTT. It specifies CASLNRREGGAFF.

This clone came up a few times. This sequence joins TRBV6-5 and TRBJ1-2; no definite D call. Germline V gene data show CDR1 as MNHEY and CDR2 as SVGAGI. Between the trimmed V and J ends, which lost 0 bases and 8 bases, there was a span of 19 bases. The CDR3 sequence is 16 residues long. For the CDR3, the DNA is TGTGCCAGCAGTTACTCGAGAGGAGGAGGGATAGGGGGCTACACCTTC. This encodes CASSYSRGGGIGGYTF.

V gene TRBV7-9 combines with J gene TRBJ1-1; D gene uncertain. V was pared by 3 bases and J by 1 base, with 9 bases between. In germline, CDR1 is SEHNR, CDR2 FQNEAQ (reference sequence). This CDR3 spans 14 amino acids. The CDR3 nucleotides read TGTGCCAGCAGCTTTCGGTTAACGAACACTGAAGCTTTCTTT. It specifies CASSFRLTNTEAFF.

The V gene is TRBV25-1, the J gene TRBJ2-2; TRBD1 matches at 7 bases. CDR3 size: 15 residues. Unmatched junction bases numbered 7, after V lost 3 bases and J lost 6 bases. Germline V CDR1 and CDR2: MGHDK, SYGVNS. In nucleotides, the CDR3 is TGTGCCAGCAGTGAGAGACAGGGTTATCCCGGGGAGCTGTTTTTT. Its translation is CASSERQGYPGELFF.